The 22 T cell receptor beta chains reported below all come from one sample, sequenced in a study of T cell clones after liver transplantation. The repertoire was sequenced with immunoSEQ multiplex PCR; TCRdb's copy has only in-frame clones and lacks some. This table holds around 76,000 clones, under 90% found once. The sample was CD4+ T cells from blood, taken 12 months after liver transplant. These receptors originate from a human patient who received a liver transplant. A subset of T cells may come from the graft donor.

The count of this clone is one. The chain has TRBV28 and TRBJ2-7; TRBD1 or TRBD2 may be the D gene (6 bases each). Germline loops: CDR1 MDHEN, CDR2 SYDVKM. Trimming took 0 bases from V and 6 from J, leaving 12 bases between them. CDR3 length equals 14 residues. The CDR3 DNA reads TGTGCCAGCAGTTTATGGCAGGGGAGGCGCGAGCAGTACTTC. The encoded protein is CASSLWQGRREQYF.

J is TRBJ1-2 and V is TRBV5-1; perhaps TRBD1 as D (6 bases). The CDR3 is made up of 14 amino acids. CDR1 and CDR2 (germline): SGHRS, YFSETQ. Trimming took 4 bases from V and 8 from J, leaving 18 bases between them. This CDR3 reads CASSPEAAGGGYTF. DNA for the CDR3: TGCGCCAGCAGCCCGGAGGCAGCCGGGGGCGGCTACACCTTC.

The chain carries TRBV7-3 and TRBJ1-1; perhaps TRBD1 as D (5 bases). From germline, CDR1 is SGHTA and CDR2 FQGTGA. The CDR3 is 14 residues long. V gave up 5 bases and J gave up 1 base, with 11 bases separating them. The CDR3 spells CASSAGGKNTEAFF. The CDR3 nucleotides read TGTGCCAGCAGCGCCGGGGGGAAGAACACTGAAGCTTTCTTT. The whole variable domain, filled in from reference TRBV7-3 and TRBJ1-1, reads GAGVSQTPSNKVTEKGKYVELRCDPISGHTALYWYRQSLGQGPEFLIYFQGTGAADDSGLPNDRFFAVRPEGSVSTLKIQRTERGDSAVYLCASSAGGKNTEAFFGQGTRLTVV.

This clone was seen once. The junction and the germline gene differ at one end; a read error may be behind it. The CDR3 nucleotides are TGTGCCAGCACTTACTACGGGGGAGGCAGGGAGCAGTTCTTC. Translated: CASTYYGGGREQFF. The chain joins TRBV6-5 to TRBJ2-1; possible D gene TRBD2, 6 bases. The CDR3 extends over 14 amino acids. The germline V gene encodes CDR1 MNHEY and CDR2 SVGAGI.

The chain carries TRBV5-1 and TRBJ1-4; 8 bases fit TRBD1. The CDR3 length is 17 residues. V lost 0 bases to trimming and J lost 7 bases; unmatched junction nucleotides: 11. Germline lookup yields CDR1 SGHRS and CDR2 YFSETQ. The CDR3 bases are TGCGCCAGCAGCTTGGGACAGGGGTTGGGTTCAGGTGAAAAACTGTTTTTT. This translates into CASSLGQGLGSGEKLFF.

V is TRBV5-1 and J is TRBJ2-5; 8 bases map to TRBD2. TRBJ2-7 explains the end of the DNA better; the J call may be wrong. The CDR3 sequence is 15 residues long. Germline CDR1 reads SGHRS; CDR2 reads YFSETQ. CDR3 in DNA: TGCGCCAGCAGCCGTCTAGCGGGTAGCAGCTACGAGCAGTACTTC. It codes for CASSRLAGSSYEQYF.

The CDR3 nucleotides read TGTGCCAGCAGCCCCGGTTTGGTCTACGAGCAGTACTTC. Translating gives CASSPGLVYEQYF. J is TRBJ2-7 and V is TRBV7-9; D unresolved. Trimming cost V 5 bases and J 3 bases, with 11 bases left between them. CDR3 size: 13 residues. The germline V gene encodes CDR1 SEHNR and CDR2 FQNEAQ (reference sequence).

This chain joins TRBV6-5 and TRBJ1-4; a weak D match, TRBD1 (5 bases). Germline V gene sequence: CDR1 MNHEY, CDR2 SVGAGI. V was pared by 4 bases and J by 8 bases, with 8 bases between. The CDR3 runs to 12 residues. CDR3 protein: CASSSWGEKLFF. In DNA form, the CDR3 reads TGTGCCAGCAGTTCATGGGGGGAAAAACTGTTTTTT.

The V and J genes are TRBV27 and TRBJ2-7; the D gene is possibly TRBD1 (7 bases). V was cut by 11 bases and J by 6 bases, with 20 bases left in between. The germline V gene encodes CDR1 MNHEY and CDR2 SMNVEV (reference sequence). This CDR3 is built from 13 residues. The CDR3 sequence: CAGRSPQGGEQYF. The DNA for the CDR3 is TGTGCCGGAAGGTCCCCCCAGGGGGGCGAGCAGTACTTC.

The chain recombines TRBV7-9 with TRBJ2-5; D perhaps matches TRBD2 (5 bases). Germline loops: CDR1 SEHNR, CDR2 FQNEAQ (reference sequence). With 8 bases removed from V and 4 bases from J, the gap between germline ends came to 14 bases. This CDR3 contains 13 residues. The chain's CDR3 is CASGWWELETQYF. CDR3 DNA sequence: TGTGCCAGCGGTTGGTGGGAGCTAGAGACCCAGTACTTC.

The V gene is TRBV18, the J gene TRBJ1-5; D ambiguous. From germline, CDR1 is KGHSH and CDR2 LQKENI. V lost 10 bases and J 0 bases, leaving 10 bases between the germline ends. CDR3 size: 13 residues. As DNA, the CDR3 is TGTGCCACCGCTTTTGATAGCAATCAGCCCCAGCATTTT. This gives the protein CATAFDSNQPQHF.

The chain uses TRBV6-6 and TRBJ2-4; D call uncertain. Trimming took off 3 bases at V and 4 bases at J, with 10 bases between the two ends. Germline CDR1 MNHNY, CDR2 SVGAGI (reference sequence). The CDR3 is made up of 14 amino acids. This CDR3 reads CASSYGRQKNIQYF. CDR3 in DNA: TGTGCCAGCAGTTATGGTCGCCAAAAAAACATTCAGTACTTC.

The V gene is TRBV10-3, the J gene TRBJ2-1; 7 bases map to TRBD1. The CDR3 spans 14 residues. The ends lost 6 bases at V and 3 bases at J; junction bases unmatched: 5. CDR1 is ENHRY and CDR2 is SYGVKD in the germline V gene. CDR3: CAISLGQHYNEQFF. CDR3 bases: TGTGCCATCAGCCTGGGACAGCACTACAATGAGCAGTTCTTC.

CDR3 region: CASSSGLEGTQYF. In DNA form, the CDR3 reads TGTGCCAGCAGCTCGGGACTAGAAGGGACCCAGTACTTC. This chain connects TRBV11-2 to TRBJ2-5, with 8 bases fitting TRBD2. This CDR3 spans 13 amino acids. Germline V gene data show CDR1 as SGHAT and CDR2 as FQNNGV. V was pared by 4 bases and J by 7 bases, with 5 bases of the junction left unmatched.

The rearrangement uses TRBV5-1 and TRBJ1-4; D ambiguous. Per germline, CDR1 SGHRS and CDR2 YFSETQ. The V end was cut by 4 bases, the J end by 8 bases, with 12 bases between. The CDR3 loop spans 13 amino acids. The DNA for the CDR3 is TGCGCCAGCAGCCTTTTCGAGGGAGAAAAACTGTTTTTT. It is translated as CASSLFEGEKLFF.

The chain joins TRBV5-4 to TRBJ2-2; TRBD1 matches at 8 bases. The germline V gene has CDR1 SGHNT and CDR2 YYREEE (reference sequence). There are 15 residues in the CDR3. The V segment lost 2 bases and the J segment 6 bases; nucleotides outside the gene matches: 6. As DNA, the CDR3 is TGTGCCAGCAGCTTCAGGGGGCAAGGGGCCGGGGAGCTGTTTTTT. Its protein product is CASSFRGQGAGELFF.

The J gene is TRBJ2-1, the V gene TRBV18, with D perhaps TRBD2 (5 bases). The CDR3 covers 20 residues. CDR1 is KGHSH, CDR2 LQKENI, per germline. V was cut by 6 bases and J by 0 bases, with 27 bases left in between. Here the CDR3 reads CASSPRRARGIEGSYNEQFF. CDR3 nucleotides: TGTGCCAGCTCTCCCAGGCGGGCCCGAGGAATTGAGGGCTCCTACAATGAGCAGTTCTTC. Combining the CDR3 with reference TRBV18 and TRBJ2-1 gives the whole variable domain NAGVMQNPRHLVRRRGQEARLRCSPMKGHSHVYWYRQLPEEGLKFMVYLQKENIIDESGMPKERFSAEFPKEGPSILRIQQVVRGDSAAYFCASSPRRARGIEGSYNEQFFGPGTRLTVL.

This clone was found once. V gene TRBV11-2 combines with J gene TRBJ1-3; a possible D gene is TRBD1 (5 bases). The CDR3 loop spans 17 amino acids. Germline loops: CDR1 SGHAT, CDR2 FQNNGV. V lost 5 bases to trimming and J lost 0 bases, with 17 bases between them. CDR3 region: CASSTYRDLSSGNTIYF. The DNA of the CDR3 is TGTGCCAGCAGCACCTACCGGGACCTCAGCTCTGGAAACACCATATATTTT. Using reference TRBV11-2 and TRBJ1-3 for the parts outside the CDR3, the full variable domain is EAGVAQSPRYKIIEKRQSVAFWCNPISGHATLYWYQQILGQGPKLLIQFQNNGVVDDSQLPKDRFSAERLKGVDSTLKIQPAKLEDSAVYLCASSTYRDLSSGNTIYFGEGSWLTVV.

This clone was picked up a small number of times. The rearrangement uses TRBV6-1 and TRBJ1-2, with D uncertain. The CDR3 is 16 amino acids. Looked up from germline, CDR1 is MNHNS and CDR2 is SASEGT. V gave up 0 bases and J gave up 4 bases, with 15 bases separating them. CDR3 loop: CASSEAMGRDSYGYTF. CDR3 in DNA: TGTGCCAGCAGTGAAGCGATGGGCAGAGACTCCTATGGCTACACCTTC.

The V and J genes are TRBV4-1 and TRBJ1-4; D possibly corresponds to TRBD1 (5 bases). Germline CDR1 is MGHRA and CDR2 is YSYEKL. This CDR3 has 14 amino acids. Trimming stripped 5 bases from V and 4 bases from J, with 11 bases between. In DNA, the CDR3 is TGCGCCAGCAGCTCGGGACTGATTAATGAAAAACTGTTTTTT. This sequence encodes CASSSGLINEKLFF.

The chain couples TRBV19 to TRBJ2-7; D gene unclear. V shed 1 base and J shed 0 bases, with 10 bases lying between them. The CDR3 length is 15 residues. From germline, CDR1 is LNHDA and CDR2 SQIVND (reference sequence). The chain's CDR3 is CASSIGRHLSYEQYF. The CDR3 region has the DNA TGTGCCAGTAGTATAGGGCGACACCTCTCCTACGAGCAGTACTTC.

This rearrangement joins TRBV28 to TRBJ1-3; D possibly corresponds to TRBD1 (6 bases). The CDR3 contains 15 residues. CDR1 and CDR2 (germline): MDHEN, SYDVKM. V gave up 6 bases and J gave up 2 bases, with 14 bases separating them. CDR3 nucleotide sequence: TGTGCCAGCAGGGACAGTTCCAAGACTGGAAACACCATATATTTT. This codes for CASRDSSKTGNTIYF.